The sequence of this TCR beta chain was determined in a study of regulatory T cells in long-lasting Graves disease. The table lists this clonotype with many counts. Construction of the TCR beta libraries employed iRepertoire HTBI primers in conjunction with Arm-PCR of CDR3 regions. TCRdb passed the multiplex PCR reads through MiXCR, listing each CDR3 protein once. Among 420,000 or so distinct CDR3 sequences, approximately 16% were seen once, and the ten largest hold 20% to 25%. Time point meaning: newly diagnosed GD, antithyroid drugs for less than 3 months. PBMC RNA served as the TCR library source. V lost 2 bases and J lost 0; bases outside the gene matches: 3. CDR1 is SGHTA and CDR2 is FQGNSA in the germline V gene. The CDR3 contains 15 residues. This sample was also put to use in a study of T cells in Graves' hyperthyroidism and ophthalmopathy.

The TCR originated in a woman in her late teens or twenties with Graves disease. This specimen consisted of peripheral blood mononuclear cells (PBMCs), obtained at new diagnosis, from a patient treated with antithyroid drugs. J is TRBJ2-5 and V is TRBV7-2, with TRBD1 matching over 7 bases. For the CDR3, the DNA is TGTGCCAGCAGCTTAAACAGGGGCTACCAAGAGACCCAGTACTTC. This gives the protein CASSLNRGYQETQYF. Looking up the rest from reference TRBV7-2 and TRBJ2-5 gives the full variable domain: GAGVSQSPSNKVTEKGKDVELRCDPISGHTALYWYRQSLGQGLEFLIYFQGNSAPDKSGLPSDRFSAERTGGSVSTLTIQRTQQEDSAVYLCASSLNRGYQETQYFGPGTRLLVL.